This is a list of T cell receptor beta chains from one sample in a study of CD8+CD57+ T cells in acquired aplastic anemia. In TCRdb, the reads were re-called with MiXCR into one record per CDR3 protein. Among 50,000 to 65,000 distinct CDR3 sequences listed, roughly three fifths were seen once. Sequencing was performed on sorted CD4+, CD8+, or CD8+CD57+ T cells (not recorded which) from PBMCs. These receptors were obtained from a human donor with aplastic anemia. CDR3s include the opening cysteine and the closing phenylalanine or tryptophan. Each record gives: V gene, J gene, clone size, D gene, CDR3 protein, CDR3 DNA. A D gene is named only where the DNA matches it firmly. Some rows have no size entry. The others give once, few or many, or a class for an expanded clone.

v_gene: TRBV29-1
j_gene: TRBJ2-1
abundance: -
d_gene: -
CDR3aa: CSVGPGFNEQFF
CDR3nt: TGCAGCGTTGGCCCGGGTTTCAATGAGCAGTTCTTC

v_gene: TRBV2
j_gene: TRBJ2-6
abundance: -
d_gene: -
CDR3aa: CASSERGGGANVLTF
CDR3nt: TGTGCCAGCAGCGAGCGAGGGGGTGGGGCCAACGTCCTGACTTTC

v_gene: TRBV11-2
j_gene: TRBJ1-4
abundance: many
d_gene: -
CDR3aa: CASSLDRVLTGKTNEKLFF
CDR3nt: TGTGCCAGCAGCTTAGATCGGGTGTTAACAGGGAAGACTAATGAAAAACTGTTTTTT

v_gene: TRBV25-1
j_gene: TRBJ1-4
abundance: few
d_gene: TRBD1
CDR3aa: CASSDPRGQGTTSATNEKLFF
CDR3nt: TGTGCCAGCAGTGACCCTAGGGGACAGGGCACCACCTCCGCAACTAATGAAAAACTGTTTTTT

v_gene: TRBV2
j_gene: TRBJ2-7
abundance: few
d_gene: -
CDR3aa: CASSPTRYVLEQYF
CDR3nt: TGTGCCAGCAGTCCGACTAGGTACGTCCTTGAGCAGTACTTC

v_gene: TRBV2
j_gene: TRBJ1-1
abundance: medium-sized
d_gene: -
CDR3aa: CASMRNTEAFF
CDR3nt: TGTGCCAGCATGAGGAACACTGAAGCTTTCTTT

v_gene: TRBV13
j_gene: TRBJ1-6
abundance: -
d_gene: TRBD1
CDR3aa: CASSLGGTGEIQNSPLHF
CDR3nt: TGTGCCAGCAGCTTAGGCGGGACAGGGGAAATCCAGAATTCACCCCTCCACTTT

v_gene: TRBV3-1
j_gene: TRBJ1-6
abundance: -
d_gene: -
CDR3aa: CASSQDAPRNSPLHF
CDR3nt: TGTGCCAGCAGCCAAGACGCACCGCGTAATTCACCCCTCCACTTT

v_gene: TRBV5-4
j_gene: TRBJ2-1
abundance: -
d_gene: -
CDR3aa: CASSEDGNEQFF
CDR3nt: TGTGCCAGCAGCGAGGACGGTAATGAGCAGTTCTTC

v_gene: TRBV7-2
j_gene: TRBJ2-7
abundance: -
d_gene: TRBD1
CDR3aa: CASSQDRGQDEQYF
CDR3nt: TGTGCCAGCAGCCAGGACAGGGGGCAGGACGAGCAGTACTTC

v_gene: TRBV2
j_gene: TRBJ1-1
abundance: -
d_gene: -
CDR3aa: CASSDGRDPTEAFF
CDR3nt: TGTGCCAGCAGTGATGGAAGGGACCCCACTGAAGCTTTCTTT

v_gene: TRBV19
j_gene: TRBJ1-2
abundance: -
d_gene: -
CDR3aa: CASSIDPSYGYTF
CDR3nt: TGTGCCAGTAGTATAGACCCGTCCTATGGCTACACCTTC

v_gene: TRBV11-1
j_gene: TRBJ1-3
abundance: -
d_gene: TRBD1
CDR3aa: CASSLVGGGYSGNTIYF
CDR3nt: TGTGCCAGCAGCTTAGTAGGAGGGGGCTACTCTGGAAACACCATATATTTT

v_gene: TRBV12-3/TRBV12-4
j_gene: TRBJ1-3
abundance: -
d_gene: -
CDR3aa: CASRAGVGNTIYF
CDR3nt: TGTGCCAGCAGAGCAGGGGTTGGAAACACCATATATTTT

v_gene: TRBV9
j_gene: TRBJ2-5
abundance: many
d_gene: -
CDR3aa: CASSGEGSETQYF
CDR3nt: TGTGCCAGCAGCGGGGAAGGGAGCGAGACCCAGTACTTC

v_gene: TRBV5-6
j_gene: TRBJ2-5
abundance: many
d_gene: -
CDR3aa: CASSPGTPETQYF
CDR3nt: TGTGCCAGCAGCCCCGGGACTCCAGAGACCCAGTACTTC

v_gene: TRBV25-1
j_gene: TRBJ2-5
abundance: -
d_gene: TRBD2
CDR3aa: CASRGTSGGAVETQYF
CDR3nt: TGTGCCAGCAGGGGGACTAGCGGGGGGGCAGTGGAGACCCAGTACTTC

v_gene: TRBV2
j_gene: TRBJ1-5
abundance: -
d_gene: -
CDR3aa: CASSVEGDQPQHF
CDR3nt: TGTGCCAGCAGTGTAGAAGGCGACCAGCCCCAGCATTTT

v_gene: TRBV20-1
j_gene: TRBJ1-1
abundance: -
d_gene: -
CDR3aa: CSAGGVQMNTEAFF
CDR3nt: TGCAGTGCAGGAGGGGTGCAAATGAACACTGAAGCTTTCTTT

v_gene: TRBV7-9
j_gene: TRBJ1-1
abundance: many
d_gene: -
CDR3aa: CASSPRAVWSGFF
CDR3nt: TGTGCCAGCAGCCCCCGGGCGGTCTGGTCCGGGTTCTTT

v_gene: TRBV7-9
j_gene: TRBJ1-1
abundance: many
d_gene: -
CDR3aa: CASSLAQGQTEAFF
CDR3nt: TGTGCCAGCAGCTTAGCACAGGGTCAAACTGAAGCTTTCTTT

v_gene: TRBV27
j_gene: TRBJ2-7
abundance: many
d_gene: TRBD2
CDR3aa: CASSGGGARYEQYF
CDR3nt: TGTGCCAGCAGCGGCGGGGGGGCGAGGTACGAGCAGTACTTC

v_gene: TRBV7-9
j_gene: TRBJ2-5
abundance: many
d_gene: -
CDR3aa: CASSYWGETQYF
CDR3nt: TGTGCCAGCAGCTATTGGGGAGAGACCCAGTACTTC

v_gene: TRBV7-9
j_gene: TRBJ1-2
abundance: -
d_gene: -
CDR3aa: CASSFTSANYGYTF
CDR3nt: TGTGCCAGCAGCTTCACGTCAGCTAACTATGGCTACACCTTC

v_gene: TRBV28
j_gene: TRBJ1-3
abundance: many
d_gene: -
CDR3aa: CASTGNTIYF
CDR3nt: TGTGCCAGCACAGGAAACACCATATATTTT

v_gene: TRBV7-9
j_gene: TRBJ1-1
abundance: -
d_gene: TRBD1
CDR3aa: CASSSRQGTGEAFF
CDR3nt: TGTGCCAGCAGCTCTCGACAGGGGACTGGTGAAGCTTTCTTT

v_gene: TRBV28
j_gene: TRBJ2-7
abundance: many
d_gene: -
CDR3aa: CASSLSKGLTYEQYF
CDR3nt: TGTGCCAGCAGTTTATCCAAGGGACTCACCTACGAGCAGTACTTC

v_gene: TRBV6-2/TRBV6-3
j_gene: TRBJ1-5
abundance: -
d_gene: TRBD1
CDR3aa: CASSPGTGGKQPQHF
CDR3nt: TGTGCCAGCAGCCCCGGGACAGGGGGAAAACAGCCCCAGCATTTT

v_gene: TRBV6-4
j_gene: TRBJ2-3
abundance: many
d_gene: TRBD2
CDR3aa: CASSSSGGTDTQYF
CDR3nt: TGTGCCAGCAGCTCTAGCGGGGGCACAGATACGCAGTATTTT

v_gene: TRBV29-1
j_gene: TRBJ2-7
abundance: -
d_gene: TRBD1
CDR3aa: CSAGQGRYYEQYF
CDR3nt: TGCAGCGCTGGACAGGGAAGATACTACGAGCAGTACTTC

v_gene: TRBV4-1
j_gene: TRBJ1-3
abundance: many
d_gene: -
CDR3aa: CASSQERAPTGKGNTIYF
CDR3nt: TGCGCCAGCAGCCAAGAGAGAGCCCCGACAGGAAAGGGAAACACCATATATTTT

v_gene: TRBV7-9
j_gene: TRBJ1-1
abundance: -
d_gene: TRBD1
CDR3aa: CASSSQGGGNTEAFF
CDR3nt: TGTGCCAGCAGCTCCCAGGGGGGCGGGAACACTGAAGCTTTCTTT

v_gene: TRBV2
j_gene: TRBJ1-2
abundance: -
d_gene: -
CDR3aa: CASSPSGTGYTF
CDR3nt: TGTGCCAGCAGTCCTTCGGGTACCGGCTACACCTTC